The source of this T cell receptor beta chain is a study of post-analysis software for immune sequencing data. Trimming removed 0 bases at V and 4 bases at J, with 15 bases between. The CDR3 covers 16 residues. Per the germline V gene, CDR1 is SGHRS and CDR2 is YFSETQ. Study findings and constraints: Controls showed significantly higher normalized Chao1 diversity than did multiple sclerosis patients. Roughly 5 TRBV segments occurring more often in patients than controls included TRBV5-6, TRBV5-1 and TRBV20-1.

Presence of unique molecular identifiers characterized the TCR beta cDNA libraries. Each batch of roughly 0.95 to 10 million T cells produced 490,000 or so cDNA molecules. TCRdb reprocessed the PCR reads with MiXCR, giving one entry per CDR3 protein. In the table there are under 200,000 distinct CDR3 sequences, 25% to 30% of which are singletons. The sample holds a few counts of this clonotype. What it recognizes is unknown. The sequencing input was blood. The source is a girl younger than 18 with multiple sclerosis. V is TRBV5-1 and J is TRBJ2-3; D is possibly TRBD1 (6 bases). The CDR3 is CASSLGRTASADTQYF. For the CDR3, the DNA is TGCGCCAGCAGCTTGGGTCGGACAGCGAGCGCAGATACGCAGTATTTT. The variable domain in full, with the rest retrieved from reference TRBV5-1 and TRBJ2-3, is KAGVTQTPRYLIKTRGQQVTLSCSPISGHRSVSWYQQTPGQGLQFLFEYFSETQRNKGNFPGRFSGRQFSNSRSEMNVSTLELGDSALYLCASSLGRTASADTQYFGPGTRLTVL.